Sequencing of this TCR beta chain was carried out in a study of blood T cell repertoires in COVID-19. As for the study in general: The study drew acute and convalescent COVID-19 samples from the United States, Italy and Spain. The cDNA or gDNA used as material had been derived from T cells, B-cell-depleted T cells, or PBMCs.

Repertoires were generated with immunoSEQ multiplex PCR, while TCRdb's copy carries only in-frame clones and drops some. The sample records 250,000 to 350,000 clones, over 80% being singletons. Material for sequencing was peripheral blood. The receptor comes from a woman aged 50 to 65 with COVID-19, enrolled during active disease.

The CDR3 is CASRTDRASNQPQHF. The CDR3 DNA reads TGTGCCAGTAGGACCGACAGGGCTAGCAATCAGCCCCAGCATTTT. V and J are TRBV19 and TRBJ1-5, with 7 positions matching TRBD1. Germline-derived CDR1 and CDR2 are LNHDA and SQIVND (reference sequence). The CDR3 totals 15 residues. The junction had 5 bases not matched to a gene; V was cut back by 6 bases and J by 0 bases.